The clone carrying this T cell receptor beta chain has a handful of counts. The CDR3 is made up of 16 amino acids. Germline lookup yields CDR1 LGHDT and CDR2 YNNKEL (reference sequence). V dropped 0 bases and J dropped 6 bases, with 18 bases sitting between them. The source of the sample is a study of T cell repertoires in cytomegalovirus infection. The overall study: Indications of both CMV infection and matching HLA type were provided by public TCR beta signatures.

TCRdb reanalysed the reads using MiXCR and keeps one entry per CDR3 protein. The repertoire holds under 200,000 distinct CDR3 sequences, with roughly 28% as singletons. The J gene is TRBJ2-7, the V gene TRBV3-1, with D tentatively TRBD2 (6 bases). The sample was PBMCs. This receptor was taken from a human donor in good health (CMV status not recorded). Some clones in this sample may be carry-over from other donors' samples. CDR3 in amino acids: CASSQELAIPPLEQYF. For the CDR3, the DNA is TGTGCCAGCAGCCAAGAACTAGCTATTCCCCCTCTCGAGCAGTACTTC.